Below, 15 T cell receptor beta chains from the same sample are listed, as sequenced in a study of T-cell memory formation after mild COVID-19. TCRdb analysed the 5' RACE reads with MiXCR anew, one entry per CDR3 protein. The table records about 560,000 distinct CDR3 sequences, roughly 21% of them present only once. The source material was PBMCs or a T cell subset sorted from them (not recorded which). All receptors derive from an adult woman who had mild COVID-19 (a few samples of this study predate the infection). Cell type and time point are not known.

This clonotype was seen only a few times. The chain combines TRBV5-1 with TRBJ1-1, with D hard to call. Germline lookup yields CDR1 SGHRS and CDR2 YFSETQ. V dropped 2 bases and J dropped 4 bases, with 9 bases sitting between them. CDR3 length equals 13 residues. CDR3 sequence reads: CASSFEASTEAFF. In nucleotides, the CDR3 is TGCGCCAGCAGCTTTGAGGCCTCCACTGAAGCTTTCTTT.

The V call is TRBV15, the J call TRBJ2-2; possible D gene TRBD1, 6 bases. CDR1 and CDR2 (germline): LNHNV, YYDKDF (reference sequence). Deletions cut 4 bases from V and 0 bases from J, with 9 bases between. This CDR3 contains 15 residues. The CDR3 here is CATSNRVPNTGELFF. CDR3 sequence (DNA): TGTGCCACCAGCAACAGGGTCCCGAACACCGGGGAGCTGTTTTTT.

The chain employs TRBV6-2 or TRBV6-3 and TRBJ2-1; the match to TRBD1 covers 8 bases. CDR3 size: 14 residues. CDR1 and CDR2 (germline): MNHEY, SVGEGT. V lost 6 bases and J lost 2; bases outside the gene matches: 3. This CDR3 is CASRGQGAYNEQFF. The CDR3, as DNA: TGTGCCAGCAGAGGACAGGGTGCCTACAATGAGCAGTTCTTC.

The sample holds many counts of this clonotype. This chain joins TRBV9 and TRBJ2-7, with D possibly matching TRBD1 (5 bases). The V end was cut by 4 bases, the J end by 6 bases, with 14 bases between. Per germline, CDR1 SGDLS and CDR2 YYNGEE. The CDR3 spans 13 residues. The CDR3 DNA is TGTGCCAGCAGCACCCACGGACAAGGCGAGCAGTACTTC. Translating it yields CASSTHGQGEQYF. Complete variable domain (other parts from reference TRBV9 and TRBJ2-7): DSGVTQTPKHLITATGQRVTLRCSPRSGDLSVYWYQQSLDQGLQFLIQYYNGEERAKGNILERFSAQQFPDLHSELNLSSLELGDSALYFCASSTHGQGEQYFGPGTRLTVT.

J is TRBJ1-4 and V is TRBV2, with 8 bases identical to TRBD1. Looked up from germline, CDR1 is SNHLY and CDR2 is FYNNEI. V gave up 3 bases and J gave up 8 bases; unmatched junction bases: 8. CDR3 size: 15 residues. The CDR3 nucleotides are TGTGCCAGCAGTGAGCTCAGGGGGCTAGGCGAAAAACTGTTTTTT. Its protein is CASSELRGLGEKLFF.

In regard to this clonotype: A much more abundant neighbour one base away suggests this may be a read error. V is TRBV7-9 and J is TRBJ2-7; D gene unclear. Per germline, CDR1 SEHNR and CDR2 FQNEAQ (reference sequence). Trimming removed 1 base at V and 2 bases at J, with 6 bases between. The CDR3 runs 13 residues. The CDR3 sequence is CASSLEVTYEQYF. CDR3 nucleotide sequence: TGTGCCAGCAGCTTAGAGGTAACCTACGAGCAGTACTTC. Supplemented by reference TRBV7-9 and TRBJ2-7, the full variable domain reads DTGVSQNPRHKITKRGQNVTFRCDPISEHNRLYWYRQTLGQGPEFLTYFQNEAQLEKSRLLSDRFSAERPKGSFSTLEIQRTEQGDSAMYLCASSLEVTYEQYFGPGTRLTVT.

J is TRBJ2-3 and V is TRBV3-1; the D is unclear. Trimming cost V 0 bases and J 8 bases, with 6 bases left between them. The CDR3 is 12 amino acids. Germline V gives CDR1 LGHDT, CDR2 YNNKEL (reference sequence). For the CDR3, the DNA is TGTGCCAGCAGCCAAGAAGGCGGTACGCAGTATTTT. It encodes CASSQEGGTQYF.

This chain links TRBV2 with TRBJ1-5, with D tentatively TRBD1 (5 bases). Germline CDR1 reads SNHLY; CDR2 reads FYNNEI. V was trimmed by 8 bases and J by 5 bases, leaving 13 bases between them. The CDR3 has 13 residues. For the CDR3, the DNA is TGTGCCAGCCGCGTTGTGGGGCATCAGCCCCAGCATTTT. Its protein is CASRVVGHQPQHF.

This clonotype has just a few counts. The J gene is TRBJ2-3, the V gene TRBV6-5; 10 positions match TRBD2. V was clipped by 5 bases and J by 2 bases; unmatched bases: 4. The germline V gene has CDR1 MNHEY and CDR2 SVGAGI. The CDR3 is 15 amino acids. CDR3 region: CASSTAGGPTDTQYF. The CDR3 DNA follows: TGTGCCAGCAGTACAGCGGGGGGGCCCACAGATACGCAGTATTTT.

The table lists this clonotype with many counts. CDR3 nucleotides: TGTGCCAGTAGTATAGGGAACAGGGGCGAAGCTTTCTTT. It encodes CASSIGNRGEAFF. The chain has TRBV19 and TRBJ1-1; 7 bases are shared with TRBD1. Germline V gene lookup returns CDR1 LNHDA and CDR2 SQIVND (reference sequence). The trim removed 1 base at V and 8 bases at J, leaving 4 bases unmatched. CDR3 length equals 13 residues. Looking up the rest from reference TRBV19 and TRBJ1-1 gives the full variable domain: DGGITQSPKYLFRKEGQNVTLSCEQNLNHDAMYWYRQDPGQGLRLIYYSQIVNDFQKGDIAEGYSVSREKKESFPLTVTSAQKNPTAFYLCASSIGNRGEAFFGQGTRLTVV.

The V call is TRBV6-1, the J call TRBJ2-7, with a possible D match to TRBD1 (6 bases). The CDR3 length is 15 residues. The germline CDR1 and CDR2 sequences are MNHNS and SASEGT. Trimming left V 1 base short and J 0 bases short, with 10 bases between. The CDR3 sequence is CASSEEGDGSYEQYF. The CDR3, as DNA: TGTGCCAGCAGTGAAGAGGGGGACGGCTCCTACGAGCAGTACTTC.

The chain combines TRBV12-3 or TRBV12-4 with TRBJ1-1, with D possibly TRBD1 on 5 matching bases. Trimming cost V 6 bases and J 4 bases, with 18 bases left between them. This CDR3 has 15 residues. The CDR3 spells CASSPGGTRATEAFF. The CDR3 bases are TGTGCCAGCAGCCCGGGGGGGACTCGTGCCACTGAAGCTTTCTTT.

This chain uses TRBV20-1 with TRBJ1-3; D ambiguous. The CDR3 covers 13 residues. Per the germline V gene, CDR1 is DFQATT and CDR2 is SNEGSKA (reference sequence). V was shortened by 3 bases and J by 2 bases, with 8 bases between the two germline ends. Written as DNA, the CDR3 is TGCAGTGCTAGTGCTCTGGCTGGAAACACCATATATTTT. This translates into CSASALAGNTIYF.

The genes are TRBV12-3 or TRBV12-4 and TRBJ2-1; 8 bases are shared with TRBD2. This CDR3 region has 15 residues. V shed 5 bases, J shed 7 bases, and the junction held 10 bases outside the gene matches. The CDR3 DNA is TGTGCCAGCAGTAGTACTAGCGGCACCGGAAATGAGCAGTTCTTC. Translated: CASSSTSGTGNEQFF.

The rearrangement joins TRBV9 to TRBJ2-3, with 8 bases aligning to TRBD2. The ends lost 4 bases at V and 6 bases at J; junction bases unmatched: 10. The CDR3 has 15 residues. Looked up from germline, CDR1 is SGDLS and CDR2 is YYNGEE. Written as DNA, the CDR3 is TGTGCCAGCAGCACTAGCGGTTGGCAGGAGGATACGCAGTATTTT. This codes for CASSTSGWQEDTQYF.